What follows describes a single T cell receptor beta chain. Per the germline V gene, CDR1 is MNHEY and CDR2 is SMNVEV (reference sequence). Between the trimmed V and J ends, which lost 2 bases and 6 bases, there was a span of 5 bases. There are 13 residues in the CDR3. These data belong to a study of PD-1 blockade in classical Hodgkin lymphoma. Noted time point: cycle 4 day 1 (C4D1), after more than five weeks of nivolumab. Each patient experienced a relapse that followed autologous stem cell transplantation, and brentuximab vedotin exposure varied. The assay was immunoSEQ multiplex PCR, and TCRdb's table has in-frame clones only and misses some. The sample lists about 90,000 clones, 90% occurring once.

The V and J genes are TRBV27 and TRBJ1-6; D unresolved. The TCR was taken from a human donor with classical Hodgkin lymphoma. Material: peripheral blood mononuclear cells (PBMCs), obtained before the fourth cycle of nivolumab. This chain's CDR3 is CASSLAGNSPLHF. In DNA, the CDR3 is TGTGCCAGCAGTTTAGCTGGTAATTCACCCCTCCACTTT.